This T cell receptor (beta chain) was recorded in a study of T cells in Graves' hyperthyroidism and ophthalmopathy. There are many counts of this clonotype. Authors of the study amplified TCR beta CDR3 regions from RNA transcripts. HTBI primers were employed in a first-round RT-PCR of the TCR CDR3. TCRdb reprocessed the multiplex PCR reads with MiXCR, giving one entry per CDR3 protein. The sample has some 500,000 distinct CDR3 sequences; around 15% are singletons. This CDR3 comprises 13 residues. J was trimmed by 10 bases and V by 8 bases; bases with no gene match: 11. The germline V gene encodes CDR1 GTSNPN and CDR2 SVGIG (reference sequence).

The sample taken for sequencing was blood. V gene TRBV30 combines with J gene TRBJ2-1; 10 nucleotides agree with TRBD2. This receptor was identified in a woman aged 18-29 years with Graves' hyperthyroidism. CDR3 loop: CARLAGDNLEQFF. DNA of the CDR3: TGTGCCCGACTAGCGGGCGATAATTTGGAGCAGTTCTTC.